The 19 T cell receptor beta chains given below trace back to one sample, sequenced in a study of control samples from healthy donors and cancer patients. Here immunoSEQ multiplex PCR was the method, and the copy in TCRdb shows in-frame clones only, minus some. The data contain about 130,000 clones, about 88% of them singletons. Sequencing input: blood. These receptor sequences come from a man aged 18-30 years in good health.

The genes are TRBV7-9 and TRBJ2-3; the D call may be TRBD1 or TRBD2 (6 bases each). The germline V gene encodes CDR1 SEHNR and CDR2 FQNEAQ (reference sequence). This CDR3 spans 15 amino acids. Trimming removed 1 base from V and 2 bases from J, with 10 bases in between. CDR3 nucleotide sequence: TGTGCCAGCAGCTTAGGGGGGGCTTACACAGATACGCAGTATTTT. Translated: CASSLGGAYTDTQYF.

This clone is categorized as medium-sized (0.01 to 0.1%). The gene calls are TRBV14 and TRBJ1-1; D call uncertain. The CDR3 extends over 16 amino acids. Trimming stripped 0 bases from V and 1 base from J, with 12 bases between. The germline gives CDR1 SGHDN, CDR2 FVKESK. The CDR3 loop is CASSQDLGVPNTEAFF. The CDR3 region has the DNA TGTGCCAGCAGCCAAGATCTTGGGGTCCCGAACACTGAAGCTTTCTTT.

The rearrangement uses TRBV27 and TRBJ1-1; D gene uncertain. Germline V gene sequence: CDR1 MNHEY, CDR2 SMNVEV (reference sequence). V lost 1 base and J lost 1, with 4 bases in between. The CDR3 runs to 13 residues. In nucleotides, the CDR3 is TGTGCCAGCAGTTTATGGACGAACACTGAAGCTTTCTTT. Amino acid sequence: CASSLWTNTEAFF.

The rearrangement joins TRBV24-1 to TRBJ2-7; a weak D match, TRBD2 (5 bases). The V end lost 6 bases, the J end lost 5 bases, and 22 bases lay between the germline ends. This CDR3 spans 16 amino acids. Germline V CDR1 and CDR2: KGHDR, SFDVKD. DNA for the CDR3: TGTGCCACCAGTACTAGACCCTATCTAAGAAGGAACGAGCAGTACTTC. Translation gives CATSTRPYLRRNEQYF.

The CDR3 is CASSSTGQGARFF. As DNA, the CDR3 is TGTGCCAGCAGTTCAACGGGACAGGGGGCCAGGTTCTTC. The chain employs TRBV6-2 or TRBV6-3 and TRBJ2-1, with 12 bases lining up with TRBD1. This CDR3 contains 13 residues. CDR1 is MNHEY, CDR2 SVGEGT, per germline. V was pared by 4 bases and J by 15 bases, with 7 bases of the junction left unmatched.

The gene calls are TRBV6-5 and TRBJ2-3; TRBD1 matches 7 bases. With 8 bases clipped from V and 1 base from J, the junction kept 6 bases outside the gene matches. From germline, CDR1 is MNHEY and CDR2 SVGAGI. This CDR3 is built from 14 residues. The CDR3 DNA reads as TGTGCCAGCCGGACAGGAATTGGCACAGATACGCAGTATTTT. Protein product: CASRTGIGTDTQYF.

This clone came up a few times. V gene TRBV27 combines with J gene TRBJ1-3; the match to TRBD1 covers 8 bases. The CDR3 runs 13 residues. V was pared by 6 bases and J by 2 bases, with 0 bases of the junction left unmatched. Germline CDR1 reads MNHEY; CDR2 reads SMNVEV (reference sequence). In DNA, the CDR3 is TGTGCCAGCAGACAGGGGGCTGGAAACACCATATATTTT. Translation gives CASRQGAGNTIYF.

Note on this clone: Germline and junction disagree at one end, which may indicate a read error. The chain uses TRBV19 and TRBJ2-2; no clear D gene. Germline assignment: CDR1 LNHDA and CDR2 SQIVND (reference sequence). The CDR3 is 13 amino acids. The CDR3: CASSISKTGELFF. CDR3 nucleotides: TGTGCCAGTAGTATATCGAAAACCGGGGAGCTGTTTTTT.

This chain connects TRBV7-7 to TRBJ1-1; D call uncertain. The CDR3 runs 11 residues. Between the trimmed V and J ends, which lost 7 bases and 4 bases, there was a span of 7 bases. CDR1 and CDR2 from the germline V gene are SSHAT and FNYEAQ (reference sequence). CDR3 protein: CASIRGTEAFF. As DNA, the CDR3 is TGTGCCAGCATCAGAGGCACTGAAGCTTTCTTT.

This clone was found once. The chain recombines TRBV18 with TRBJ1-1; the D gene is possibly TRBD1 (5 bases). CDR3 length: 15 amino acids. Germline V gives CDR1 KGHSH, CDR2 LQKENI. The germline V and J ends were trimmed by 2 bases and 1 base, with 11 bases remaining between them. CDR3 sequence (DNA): TGTGCCAGCTCACCATCGGGGGACGGGAACACTGAAGCTTTCTTT. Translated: CASSPSGDGNTEAFF.

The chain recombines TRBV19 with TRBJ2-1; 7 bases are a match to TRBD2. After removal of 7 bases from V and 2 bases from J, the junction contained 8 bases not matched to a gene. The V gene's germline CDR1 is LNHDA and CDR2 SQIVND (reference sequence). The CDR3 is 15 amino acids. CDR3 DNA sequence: TGTGCCAGTAATCTCAGGAGCGGGACCTACAATGAGCAGTTCTTC. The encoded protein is CASNLRSGTYNEQFF.

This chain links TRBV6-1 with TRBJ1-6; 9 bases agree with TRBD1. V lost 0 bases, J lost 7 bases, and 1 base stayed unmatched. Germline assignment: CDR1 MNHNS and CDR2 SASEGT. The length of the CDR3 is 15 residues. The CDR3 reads CASSEAGQGNSPLHF. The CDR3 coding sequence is TGTGCCAGCAGTGAAGCGGGACAGGGAAATTCACCCCTCCACTTT.

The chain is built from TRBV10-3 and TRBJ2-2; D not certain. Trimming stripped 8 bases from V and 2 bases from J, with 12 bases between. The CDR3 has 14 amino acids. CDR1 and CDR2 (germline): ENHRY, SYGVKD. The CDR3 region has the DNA TGTGCCATCGCACCAGCCGGCAACACCGGGGAGCTGTTTTTT. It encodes CAIAPAGNTGELFF.

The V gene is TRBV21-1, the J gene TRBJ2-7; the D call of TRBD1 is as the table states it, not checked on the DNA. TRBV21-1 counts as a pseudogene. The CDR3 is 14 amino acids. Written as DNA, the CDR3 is TGTGCCAGCAGCGCCAGGGGGCGCGCGAACGAGCAGTACTTC. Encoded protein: CASSARGRANEQYF.

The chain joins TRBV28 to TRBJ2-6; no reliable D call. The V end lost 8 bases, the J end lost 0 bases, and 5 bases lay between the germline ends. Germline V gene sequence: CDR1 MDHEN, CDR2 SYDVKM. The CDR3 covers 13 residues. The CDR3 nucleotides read TGTGCCAGCCCTGGCTCTGGGGCCAACGTCCTGACTTTC. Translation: CASPGSGANVLTF.

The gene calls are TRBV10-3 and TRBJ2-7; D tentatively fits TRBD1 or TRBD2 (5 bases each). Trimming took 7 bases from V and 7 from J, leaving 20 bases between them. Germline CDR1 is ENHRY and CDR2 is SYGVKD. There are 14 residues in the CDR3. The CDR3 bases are TGTGCCATCAAGGACACGACTTCAGGGAGAGAGCAGTACTTC. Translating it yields CAIKDTTSGREQYF.

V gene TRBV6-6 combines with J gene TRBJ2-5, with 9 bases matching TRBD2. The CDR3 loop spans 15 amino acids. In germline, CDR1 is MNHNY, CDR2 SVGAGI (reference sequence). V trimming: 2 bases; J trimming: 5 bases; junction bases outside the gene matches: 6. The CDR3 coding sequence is TGTGCCAGCAGTTACGTGGGGACTAGCCCCGAGACCCAGTACTTC. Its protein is CASSYVGTSPETQYF.

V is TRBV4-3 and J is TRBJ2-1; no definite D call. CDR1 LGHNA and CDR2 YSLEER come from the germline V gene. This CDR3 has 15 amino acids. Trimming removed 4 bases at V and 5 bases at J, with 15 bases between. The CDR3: CASSRHLSVDNEQFF. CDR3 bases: TGCGCCAGCAGCCGCCACTTGTCAGTCGACAATGAGCAGTTCTTC.

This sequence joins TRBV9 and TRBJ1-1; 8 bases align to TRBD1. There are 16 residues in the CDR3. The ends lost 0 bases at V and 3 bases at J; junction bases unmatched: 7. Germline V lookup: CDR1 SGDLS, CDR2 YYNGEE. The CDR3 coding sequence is TGTGCCAGCAGCGTAGCAGGGGGCCATCGGGACACTGAAGCTTTCTTT. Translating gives CASSVAGGHRDTEAFF. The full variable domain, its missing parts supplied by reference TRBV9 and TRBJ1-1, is DSGVTQTPKHLITATGQRVTLRCSPRSGDLSVYWYQQSLDQGLQFLIQYYNGEERAKGNILERFSAQQFPDLHSELNLSSLELGDSALYFCASSVAGGHRDTEAFFGQGTRLTVV.